These T cell receptor beta chains were read from a single sample in a study of T cell responses to AZD1222 COVID-19 vaccine. Clones were read by immunoSEQ multiplex PCR, and TCRdb kept only the in-frame ones, dropping some. The table shows some 130,000 clones, with 90% to 95% occurring only once. The sequences come from peripheral blood, collected on day 0 of AZD1222 vaccination. All receptors derive from an adult in good health. CDR3s include the opening cysteine and the closing phenylalanine or tryptophan. The D gene is left open where the match is weak. For some rows the clone size is stated as once, few or many, or as a class when expanded; others skip it.

J gene | clone size | V gene | D gene | CDR3 DNA | CDR3 protein
TRBJ1-1 | . | TRBV6-4 | . | TGTGCCAGCTGGGTCATGAACACTGAAGCTTTCTTT | CASWVMNTEAFF
TRBJ1-5 | . | TRBV3-1/TRBV3-2 | TRBD1 | TGTGCCAGCAGCCAAGGTCTAACAGGGGAAGGAGGTCAGCCCCAGCATTTT | CASSQGLTGEGGQPQHF
TRBJ1-2 | . | TRBV18 | . | TGTGCCAGCTCCCAAACTACAGGAGACACACCTAGAGGCTACACCTTC | CASSQTTGDTPRGYTF
TRBJ1-1 | . | TRBV5-5 | . | TGTGCCAGCAGCTTGCTAGGGGGATGGAACACTGAAGCTTTCTTT | CASSLLGGWNTEAFF
TRBJ1-1 | . | TRBV9 | . | TGTGCCAGCAGCGTAGCTTCAGCCCTGAACACTGAAGCTTTCTTT | CASSVASALNTEAFF
TRBJ2-7 | . | TRBV12-3/TRBV12-4 | . | TGTGCCAGCAGTTTAGGGACCACCTACGAGCAGTACTTC | CASSLGTTYEQYF
TRBJ1-5 | . | TRBV6-5 | TRBD1 | TGTGCCAGCAGTACGAGGGGGCCGGGTCAGCCCCAGCATTTT | CASSTRGPGQPQHF
TRBJ1-2 | once | TRBV12-3/TRBV12-4 | . | TGTGCCAGCAGCCTGACCCGGTCCTATGGCTACACCTTC | CASSLTRSYGYTF
TRBJ1-1 | . | TRBV5-1 | . | TGCGCCAGCAGCTCCAGACCCTTATTAGAAGCTTTCTTT | CASSSRPLLEAFF
TRBJ2-5 | . | TRBV2 | . | TGTGCCAGCAGTGAGGGGCAAGAGACCCAGTACTTC | CASSEGQETQYF
TRBJ1-5 | . | TRBV7-2 | . | TGTGCCAGCAGTCAGCGGGCCAATCAGCCCCAGCATTTT | CASSQRANQPQHF
TRBJ1-5 | . | TRBV29-1 | TRBD1 | TGCAGCGTAGGGACAGGGCAACAGCCCCAGCATTTT | CSVGTGQQPQHF
TRBJ1-4 | . | TRBV19 | . | TGTGCCAGTAGGGTTACAGGGTCTAATGAAAAACTGTTTTTT | CASRVTGSNEKLFF
TRBJ2-2 | once | TRBV5-1 | TRBD1 | TGCGCCAGCAGCCACCGGGACAGGGGGCTAGGCGGGGAGCTGTTTTTT | CASSHRDRGLGGELFF
TRBJ1-2 | . | TRBV3-1/TRBV3-2 | TRBD1 | TGTGCCAGCAGCCCGACAGGGGCCAGCTATGGCTACACCTTC | CASSPTGASYGYTF
TRBJ2-1 | . | TRBV5-5 | . | TGTGCCAGCAGTGACAGCGGCCGCGGGGAGCAGTTCTTC | CASSDSGRGEQFF
TRBJ1-5 | . | TRBV28 | . | TGTGCCAGCAGTTCAGGGGTTTGGCAGCCCCAGCATTTT | CASSSGVWQPQHF
TRBJ2-2 | . | TRBV7-2 | TRBD2 | TGTGCCAGCAGCTTAGGGCTAGCGGGAGTTACCGGGGAGCTGTTTTTT | CASSLGLAGVTGELFF
TRBJ1-2 | once | TRBV9 | . | TGTGCCAGCAGCGTAGACCTTATCGACAGAACTAACTATGGCTACACCTTC | CASSVDLIDRTNYGYTF
TRBJ1-1 | . | TRBV25-1 | TRBD1 | TGTGCCAGCAGTTCCAATCAGGGGGATCCGAACACTGAAGCTTTCTTT | CASSSNQGDPNTEAFF
TRBJ2-3 | . | TRBV7-3 | TRBD1 | TGTGCCAGCAGCTTAGGGACAGGGGGCGTACGGACAGATACGCAGTATTTT | CASSLGTGGVRTDTQYF
TRBJ2-1 | . | TRBV19 | TRBD2 | TGTGCCAGTAGTATAGATCTGGCTAGCGGGAGCTACAATGAGCAGTTCTTC | CASSIDLASGSYNEQFF
TRBJ1-6 | few | TRBV27 | . | TGTGCCAGCAGTTTAGCCGAGGGGGGGCGGCCCCTCCACTTT | CASSLAEGGRPLHF
TRBJ2-7 | . | TRBV19 | TRBD2 | TGTGCCAGTAGTACGGGCAGAAGGACTAGCGGGTTTTACGAGCAGTACTTC | CASSTGRRTSGFYEQYF
TRBJ1-1 | once | TRBV28 | . | TGTGCCAGCAGCCGAGGGGGGGTTGAAGCTTTCTTT | CASSRGGVEAFF
TRBJ2-7 | . | TRBV25-1 | . | TGTGCCAGCAGCCGAACAGGGTACGAGCAGTACTTC | CASSRTGYEQYF
TRBJ2-1 | . | TRBV27 | . | TGTGCCAGCAGTTTCGGACTTGGGGGGAATGAGCAGTTCTTC | CASSFGLGGNEQFF
TRBJ2-7 | . | TRBV6-5 | . | TGTGCCAGCACCTCCCCGGGACTCCCCTACGAGCAGTACTTC | CASTSPGLPYEQYF
TRBJ2-1 | . | TRBV3-1/TRBV3-2 | . | TGTGCCAGCAGCCAGGGTGTCTCCTACAATGAGCAGTTCTTC | CASSQGVSYNEQFF
TRBJ2-1 | . | TRBV6-4 | . | TGTGCCAGCAGTGACTACTACAATGAGCAGTTCTTC | CASSDYYNEQFF
TRBJ2-1 | . | TRBV9 | TRBD2 | TGTGCCAGCAGCCCCAGCGGGAGGGCCGGATCCTACAATGAGCAGTTCTTC | CASSPSGRAGSYNEQFF
TRBJ1-5 | . | TRBV2 | . | TGTGCCAGCACGGAGGGATCCAATCAGCCCCAGCATTTT | CASTEGSNQPQHF
TRBJ1-4 | . | TRBV15 | . | TGTGCCACCAGCAGAGGGGACATCACTCGGGAAAAACTGTTTTTT | CATSRGDITREKLFF
TRBJ1-6 | . | TRBV27 | . | TGTGCCAGCAAGGTGGGCGTCGGTTCACCCCTCCACTTT | CASKVGVGSPLHF
TRBJ2-2 | once | TRBV7-2 | TRBD2 | TGTGCCAGCAGCTTCGGGACTAGCTTAGCCCGAACCGGGGAGCTGTTTTTT | CASSFGTSLARTGELFF
TRBJ1-2 | . | TRBV14 | . | TGTGCCAGCAGCCCACGGGTGGACTATGGCTACACCTTC | CASSPRVDYGYTF
TRBJ2-1 | . | TRBV18 | TRBD2 | TGTGCCAGCTCGCCCCTACTAGCGGGGAGTGGGGATGAGCAGTTCTTC | CASSPLLAGSGDEQFF
TRBJ2-3 | . | TRBV24-1 | TRBD1 | TGTGCCACCAGTGACCCCGGACAGGGGAGCACAGATACGCAGTATTTT | CATSDPGQGSTDTQYF
TRBJ2-5 | . | TRBV2 | . | TGTGCCAGCAGTGACCCTATCTTCTTCGACCGCGCTGAGACCCAGTACTTC | CASSDPIFFDRAETQYF
TRBJ2-3 | . | TRBV15 | TRBD1 | TGTGCCACCAGCGAACGACAGGGGGAGGATACGCAGTATTTT | CATSERQGEDTQYF
TRBJ1-5 | . | TRBV20-1 | . | TGCAGTGCTAGTGTGACATTTGGTAGGCAGCCCCAGCATTTT | CSASVTFGRQPQHF
TRBJ1-2 | . | TRBV6-6 | . | TGTGCCAGCAGTCCCCGGGTGGGCGGCGGCTATGGCTACACCTTC | CASSPRVGGGYGYTF
TRBJ2-7 | . | TRBV27 | . | TGTGCCAGCAGTTACAGGGCTAAATCCTACGAGCAGTACTTC | CASSYRAKSYEQYF
TRBJ2-7 | once | TRBV2 | . | TGTGCCAGCGTTAGGGAGACATCCTACGAGCAGTACTTC | CASVRETSYEQYF
TRBJ2-7 | . | TRBV30 | . | TGTGCCTGGAGTGTACTATCCGCGGGGGAGCAGTACTTC | CAWSVLSAGEQYF
TRBJ1-6 | . | TRBV27 | TRBD1 | TGTGCCAGCACCATGGATGTCCCGGGACAGGGGGCAGGTTCACCCCTCCACTTT | CASTMDVPGQGAGSPLHF
TRBJ2-1 | . | TRBV7-2 | . | TGTGCCAGCAGCTTAAGGGGGGGCGAAAATGAGCAGTTCTTC | CASSLRGGENEQFF
TRBJ1-4 | . | TRBV2 | . | TGTGCCAGCAGGGTAGGCGAAAAACTGTTTTTT | CASRVGEKLFF
TRBJ2-1 | . | TRBV7-9 | TRBD1 | TGTGCCAGCAGCCCTTCCGGACAGGGGCGGAATGAGCAGTTCTTC | CASSPSGQGRNEQFF
TRBJ2-3 | . | TRBV19 | . | TGTGCCAGTAGACCCGGAGGGGGAGGGGGCACAGATACGCAGTATTTT | CASRPGGGGGTDTQYF
TRBJ1-1 | . | TRBV10-2 | . | TGCGCCAGCAGTGAGTATTTGGCTGAGGAAGACACTGAAGCTTTCTTT | CASSEYLAEEDTEAFF
TRBJ2-5 | . | TRBV18 | . | TGTGCCAGCTCACCTAGCCAAGAGACCCAGTACTTC | CASSPSQETQYF
TRBJ2-2 | . | TRBV7-2 | . | TGTGCCAGCAGCTTAGGGGGGACCGCGGAGCTGTTTTTT | CASSLGGTAELFF
TRBJ2-2 | . | TRBV4-1 | TRBD2 | TGCGCCAGCAGCCAGCTAGCGGGGGCGAACACCGGGGAGCTGTTTTTT | CASSQLAGANTGELFF
TRBJ2-2 | . | TRBV24-1 | TRBD1 | TGTGCCTCAACAGGGGGTAACACCGGGGAGCTGTTTTTT | CASTGGNTGELFF
TRBJ1-1 | . | TRBV12-5 | . | TGTGCTAGTGGTTTGGTACCCTACAGGGCCGTGAACACTGAAGCTTTCTTT | CASGLVPYRAVNTEAFF